This TCR beta chain was captured in a study of blood T cell repertoires in COVID-19. Across the whole study: Samples came from the United States, Italy and Spain, spanning acute and convalescent COVID-19. PBMCs, B-cell-depleted T cells, or T cells provided the cDNA or gDNA that made up the material.

Germline CDR1 MNHEY, CDR2 SVGAGI. CDR3 length equals 14 residues. Trimming at V came to 2 bases and at J to 4 bases, leaving 3 bases not matched to a gene. In the source study's methods: Reference gene primer amplification gave estimated nucleated cell counts. TCRdb's table, derived via immunoSEQ multiplex PCR, lists solely in-frame clones and lacks some. For V, J and clone size, that table is used; D and trimming come from the DNA. The profile shows 250,000 to 300,000 clones, 80% to 90% of them singletons. The sequence was collected from a man in his thirties or forties with active or convalescent COVID-19. Material for sequencing was peripheral blood. The chain joins TRBV6-5 to TRBJ1-1; the match to TRBD1 covers 8 bases. Here the CDR3 reads CASSYLDRGTEAFF. For the CDR3, the DNA is TGTGCCAGCAGTTACCTCGACAGGGGCACTGAAGCTTTCTTT.